Shown below are 8 T cell receptor beta chains from a single sample sequenced in a study of CD8+ T cells in alopecia areata. cDNA prepared by RNA extraction and subsequent reverse transcription served as the template for sequencing. The assay was immunoSEQ multiplex PCR, and TCRdb's table has in-frame clones only and misses some. The sample includes about 140,000 clones, 70% to 90% of them seen just once. Sample treatment: oral pan-JAK inhibitor, 5-10 mg twice daily. Source: CD8+ T cells sorted from blood, taken at week 4, from a patient treated with tofacitinib. All receptors come from a human donor with alopecia areata.

The chain recombines TRBV2 with TRBJ1-1; TRBD1 is a possible D gene (6 bases). V dropped 8 bases and J dropped 3 bases, with 13 bases sitting between them. Germline V gene lookup returns CDR1 SNHLY and CDR2 FYNNEI. The CDR3 length is 13 residues. As DNA, the CDR3 is TGTGCCAGCCCGAAAGGGGGGTACACTGAAGCTTTCTTT. Amino acids: CASPKGGYTEAFF.

The J gene is TRBJ2-3, the V gene TRBV29-1, with TRBD2 identical over 13 bases. The germline gives CDR1 SQVTM, CDR2 ANQGSEA. This CDR3 is built from 18 residues. Trimming at V came to 1 base and at J to 2 bases, leaving 9 bases not matched to a gene. Here the CDR3 DNA reads TGCAGCGTTGAAGGAGCAACTAGCGGGGGGGCCATCACAGATACGCAGTATTTT. Translating gives CSVEGATSGGAITDTQYF.

CDR3 DNA: TGTGCCAGCAGCTTATCTAGCGGGGGGGCCCGGGAGACCCAGTACTTC. Translating it yields CASSLSSGGARETQYF. The chain joins TRBV7-6 to TRBJ2-5; TRBD2 matches at 12 bases. The CDR3 length is 16 residues. CDR1 is SGHVS, CDR2 FNYEAQ, per germline. The J segment lost 5 bases and the V segment lost 2 bases, leaving 6 bases of the junction unmatched.

The gene calls are TRBV5-1 and TRBJ2-7, with D hard to call. Germline V gene sequence: CDR1 SGHRS, CDR2 YFSETQ. The V and J ends lost 4 bases and 3 bases respectively, with 11 bases between them. The CDR3 runs 13 residues. The DNA of the CDR3 is TGCGCCAGCAGCCGAGACAATCACTACGAGCAGTACTTC. This translates into CASSRDNHYEQYF.

The chain combines TRBV7-9 with TRBJ2-7; D is unresolved. In germline, CDR1 is SEHNR, CDR2 FQNEAQ (reference sequence). Trimming cost V 1 base and J 2 bases, with 6 bases left between them. The CDR3 covers 13 residues. In nucleotides, the CDR3 is TGTGCCAGCAGCTTAGGGCTAGCCTACGAGCAGTACTTC. Protein: CASSLGLAYEQYF.

The gene calls are TRBV6-5 and TRBJ2-1; weak D call: TRBD1 (6 bases). Germline lookup yields CDR1 MNHEY and CDR2 SVGAGI. Between the trimmed V and J ends, which lost 6 bases and 6 bases, there was a span of 12 bases. The length of the CDR3 is 13 residues. The CDR3 spells CASRSIGGNEQFF. The DNA for the CDR3 is TGTGCCAGCAGGTCCATAGGGGGCAATGAGCAGTTCTTC.

The chain has TRBV7-8 and TRBJ2-7; D possibly corresponds to TRBD2 (7 bases). The germline V gene has CDR1 SGHVS and CDR2 FQNEAQ. The CDR3 spans 16 residues. Trimming took off 5 bases at V and 4 bases at J, with 21 bases between the two ends. CDR3 residues: CASSTEGGRTSYEQYF. The DNA of the CDR3 is TGTGCCAGCAGCACAGAGGGGGGGAGGACCTCATACGAGCAGTACTTC.

This clone was detected a few times. This chain uses TRBV29-1 with TRBJ2-7; TRBD2 might be the D (6 bases). Deletions cut 4 bases from V and 5 bases from J, with 18 bases between. The germline V gene encodes CDR1 SQVTM and CDR2 ANQGSEA. CDR3 length equals 14 residues. CDR3 protein: CSVVPRGGLNEQYF. CDR3 DNA: TGCAGCGTTGTTCCGCGTGGGGGGTTAAACGAGCAGTACTTC.